The 5 T cell receptor beta chains listed next were all sequenced from one sample in a study of Ad26.COV2.S vaccination and SARS-CoV-2 variants. Assay: immunoSEQ multiplex PCR; the TCRdb copy retains only in-frame clones and omits some. The repertoire includes some 190,000 clones, roughly 89% of them detected once, and less than 6% sits in the top ten. Source: peripheral blood, taken after recovery from COVID-19. The receptors come from a human donor who had recovered from COVID-19.

For the CDR3, the DNA is TGTGCCAGTAGTATGAAGGGGGGTAACTATGGCTACACCTTC. Protein product: CASSMKGGNYGYTF. This chain uses TRBV19 with TRBJ1-2, with D maybe TRBD1 (6 bases). V was cut by 3 bases and J by 1 base, with 9 bases left in between. The length of the CDR3 is 14 residues. Germline CDR1 and CDR2: LNHDA and SQIVND (reference sequence). The variable domain in full, with the rest retrieved from reference TRBV19 and TRBJ1-2, is DGGITQSPKYLFRKEGQNVTLSCEQNLNHDAMYWYRQDPGQGLRLIYYSQIVNDFQKGDIAEGYSVSREKKESFPLTVTSAQKNPTAFYLCASSMKGGNYGYTFGSGTRLTVV.

This chain joins TRBV12-5 and TRBJ1-1; D is possibly TRBD1 (5 bases). The CDR3 loop spans 15 amino acids. Per the germline V gene, CDR1 is LGHNT and CDR2 is FRNRAP. The V end lost 0 bases, the J end lost 4 bases, and 12 bases lay between the germline ends. The CDR3 loop reads CASGLVLGQTTEAFF. In DNA form, the CDR3 reads TGTGCTAGTGGTTTGGTACTGGGGCAGACCACTGAAGCTTTCTTT.

The chain carries TRBV5-1 and TRBJ2-2; possible D gene TRBD1, 5 bases. This CDR3 contains 15 residues. CDR1 and CDR2 from the germline V gene are SGHRS and YFSETQ. Trimming shortened V by 0 bases and J by 0 bases, and 6 bases separated the two germline ends. CDR3: CASSLGQTNTGELFF. DNA of the CDR3: TGCGCCAGCAGCTTGGGACAGACGAACACCGGGGAGCTGTTTTTT.

The chain combines TRBV18 with TRBJ2-7; TRBD1 agrees at 9 bases. There are 14 residues in the CDR3. Germline V gives CDR1 KGHSH, CDR2 LQKENI. The ends lost 6 bases at V and 6 bases at J; junction bases unmatched: 9. The CDR3 DNA reads as TGTGCCAGCTCCGGGACAGGGCAACTAAGCGAGCAGTACTTC. Amino acid sequence: CASSGTGQLSEQYF.

In DNA, the CDR3 is TGTGCCAGCAGTTACCGGGGACTCCCCTTGGGGGAGACCCAGTACTTC. Its protein is CASSYRGLPLGETQYF. The V gene is TRBV6-5, the J gene TRBJ2-5; a possible D gene is TRBD2 (6 bases). V shed 2 bases and J shed 5 bases, with 18 bases lying between them. The CDR3 runs 16 residues. CDR1 MNHEY and CDR2 SVGAGI come from the germline V gene.